The TCR beta chain described here comes from a study of technical replicates of blood from a few donors. Profiling relied on immunoSEQ multiplex PCR, and the TCRdb table lists in-frame clones only, not all of them. The sample lists 15,000 to 20,000 clones; around nine tenths were seen once. The trim removed 4 bases at V and 11 bases at J, leaving 15 bases unmatched. Germline V gene lookup returns CDR1 MNHEY and CDR2 SMNVEV (reference sequence). The CDR3 loop spans 16 amino acids. The specimen sequenced was PBMCs. The TCR was taken from a human donor in good health. The rearrangement joins TRBV27 to TRBJ1-1; TRBD1 matches at 11 bases. The DNA of the CDR3 is TGTGCCAGCAGTTCGGATGGCGGACAGGGGGCTCAGATGGCTTTCTTT. It is translated as CASSSDGGQGAQMAFF.